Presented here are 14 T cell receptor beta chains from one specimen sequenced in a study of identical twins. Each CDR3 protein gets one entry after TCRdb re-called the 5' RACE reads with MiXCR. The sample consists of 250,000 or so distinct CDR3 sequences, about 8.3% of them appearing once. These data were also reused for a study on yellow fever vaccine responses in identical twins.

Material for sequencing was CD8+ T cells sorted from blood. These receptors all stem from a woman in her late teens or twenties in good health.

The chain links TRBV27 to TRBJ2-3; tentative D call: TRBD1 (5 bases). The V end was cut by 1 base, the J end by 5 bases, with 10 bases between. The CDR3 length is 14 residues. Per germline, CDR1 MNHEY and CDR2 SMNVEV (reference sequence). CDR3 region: CASSLWGPQDTQYF. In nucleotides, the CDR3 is TGTGCCAGCAGTTTATGGGGCCCACAAGATACGCAGTATTTT.

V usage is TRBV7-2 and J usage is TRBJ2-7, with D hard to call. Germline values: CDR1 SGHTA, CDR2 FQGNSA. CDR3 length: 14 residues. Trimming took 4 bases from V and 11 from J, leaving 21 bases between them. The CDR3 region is CASSSNYHPLEKYF. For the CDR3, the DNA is TGTGCCAGCAGCTCAAATTACCACCCATTGGAAAAGTACTTC.

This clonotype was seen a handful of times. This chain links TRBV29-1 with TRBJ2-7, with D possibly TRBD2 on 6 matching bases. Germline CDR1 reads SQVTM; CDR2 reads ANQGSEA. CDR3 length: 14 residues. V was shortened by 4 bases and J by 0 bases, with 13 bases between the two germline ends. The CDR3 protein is CSVAGVTSSYEQYF. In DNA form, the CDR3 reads TGCAGCGTTGCGGGGGTGACATCCTCCTACGAGCAGTACTTC.

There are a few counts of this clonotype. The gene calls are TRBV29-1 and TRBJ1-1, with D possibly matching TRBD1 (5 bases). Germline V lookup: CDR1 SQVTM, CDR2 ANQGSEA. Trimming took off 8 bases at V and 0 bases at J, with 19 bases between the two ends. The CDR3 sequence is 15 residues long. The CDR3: CSFTGTVEMNTEAFF. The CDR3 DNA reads TGCAGCTTCACCGGGACGGTGGAAATGAACACTGAAGCTTTCTTT.

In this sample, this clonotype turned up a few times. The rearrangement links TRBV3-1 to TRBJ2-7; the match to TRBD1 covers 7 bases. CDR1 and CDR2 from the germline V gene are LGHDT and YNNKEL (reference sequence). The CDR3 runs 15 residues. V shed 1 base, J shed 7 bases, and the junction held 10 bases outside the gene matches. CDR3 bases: TGTGCCAGCAGCCAAGTCAATTACAGGGGAGAAGAGCAGTACTTC. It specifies CASSQVNYRGEEQYF.

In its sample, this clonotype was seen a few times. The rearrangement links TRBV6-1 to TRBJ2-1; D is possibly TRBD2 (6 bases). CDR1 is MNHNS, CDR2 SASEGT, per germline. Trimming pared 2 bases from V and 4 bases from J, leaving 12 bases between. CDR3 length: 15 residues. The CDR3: CASSELGGSYNEQFF. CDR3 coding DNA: TGTGCCAGCAGTGAACTCGGGGGAAGTTACAATGAGCAGTTCTTC.

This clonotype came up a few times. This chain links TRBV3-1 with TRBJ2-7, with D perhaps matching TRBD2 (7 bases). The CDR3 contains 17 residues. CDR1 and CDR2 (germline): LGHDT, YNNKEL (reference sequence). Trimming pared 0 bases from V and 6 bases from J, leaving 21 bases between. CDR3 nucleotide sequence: TGTGCCAGCAGCCAAGATTGGCGGGGGACATACGCTACCGAGCAGTACTTC. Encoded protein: CASSQDWRGTYATEQYF.

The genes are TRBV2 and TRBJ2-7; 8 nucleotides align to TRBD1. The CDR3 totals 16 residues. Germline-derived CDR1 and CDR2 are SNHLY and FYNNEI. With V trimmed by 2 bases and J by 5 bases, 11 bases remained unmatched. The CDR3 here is CASSELGQGAGDEQYF. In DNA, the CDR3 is TGTGCCAGCAGTGAACTAGGCCAGGGGGCCGGAGACGAGCAGTACTTC.

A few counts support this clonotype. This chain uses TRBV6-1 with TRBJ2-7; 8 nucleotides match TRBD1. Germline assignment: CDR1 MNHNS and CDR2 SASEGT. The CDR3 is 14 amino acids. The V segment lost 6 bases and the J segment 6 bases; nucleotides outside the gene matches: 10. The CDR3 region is CASREDRVSGEQYF. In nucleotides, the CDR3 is TGTGCCAGCAGGGAGGACAGGGTGTCGGGCGAGCAGTACTTC.

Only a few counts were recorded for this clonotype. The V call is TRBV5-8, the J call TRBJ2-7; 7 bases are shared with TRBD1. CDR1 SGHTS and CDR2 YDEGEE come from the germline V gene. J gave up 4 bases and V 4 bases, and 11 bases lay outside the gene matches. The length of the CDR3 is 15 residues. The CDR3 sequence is CASSPSQGVLYEQYF. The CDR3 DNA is TGTGCCAGCAGCCCCAGCCAGGGGGTTTTATACGAGCAGTACTTC. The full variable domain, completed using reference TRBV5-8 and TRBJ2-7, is EAGVTQSPTHLIKTRGQQATLRCSPISGHTSVYWYQQALGLGLQFLLWYDEGEERNRGNFPPRFSGRQFPNYSSELNVNALELEDSALYLCASSPSQGVLYEQYFGPGTRLTVT.

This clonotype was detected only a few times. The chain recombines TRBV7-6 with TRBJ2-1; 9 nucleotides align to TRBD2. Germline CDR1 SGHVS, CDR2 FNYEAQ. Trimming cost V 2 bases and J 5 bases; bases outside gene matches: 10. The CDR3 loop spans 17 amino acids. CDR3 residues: CASSLRPGLALDNEQFF. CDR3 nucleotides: TGTGCCAGCAGCTTACGACCGGGACTAGCACTTGACAATGAGCAGTTCTTC.

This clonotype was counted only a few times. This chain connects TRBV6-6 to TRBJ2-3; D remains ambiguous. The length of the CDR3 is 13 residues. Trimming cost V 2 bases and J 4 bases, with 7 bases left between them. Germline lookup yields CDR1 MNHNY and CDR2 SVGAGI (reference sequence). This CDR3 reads CASSYQRADTQYF. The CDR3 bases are TGTGCCAGCAGTTACCAAAGGGCAGATACGCAGTATTTT.

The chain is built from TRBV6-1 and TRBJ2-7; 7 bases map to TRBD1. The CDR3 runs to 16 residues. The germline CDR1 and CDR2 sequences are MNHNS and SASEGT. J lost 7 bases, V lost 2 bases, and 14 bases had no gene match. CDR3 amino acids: CASSELAGTDLWEQYF. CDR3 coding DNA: TGTGCCAGCAGTGAACTAGCCGGGACAGACCTTTGGGAGCAGTACTTC.

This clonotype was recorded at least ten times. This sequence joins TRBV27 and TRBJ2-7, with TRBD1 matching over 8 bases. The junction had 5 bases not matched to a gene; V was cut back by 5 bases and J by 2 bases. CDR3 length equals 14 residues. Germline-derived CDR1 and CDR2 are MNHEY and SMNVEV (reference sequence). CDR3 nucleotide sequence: TGTGCCAGCAGTGCGACAGGGGAGCCCTACGAGCAGTACTTC. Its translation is CASSATGEPYEQYF.